The next 20 T cell receptor beta chains were all read from a single sample in a study of shared clonotypes between healthy human individuals. Assay used: immunoSEQ multiplex PCR; TCRdb lists only in-frame clones, some missing. The sample has more than 2,000,000 clones; around 94% are singletons. Input material: naive CD4+ T cells sorted from blood. This sample's subset: CD45RA+ positively selected. The receptors derive from a man aged 18 to 29 in good health.

The J gene is TRBJ2-7, the V gene TRBV7-9, with D unclear. Per the germline V gene, CDR1 is SEHNR and CDR2 is FQNEAQ (reference sequence). CDR3 length: 11 amino acids. The V end was cut by 2 bases, the J end by 5 bases, with 4 bases between. The CDR3 spells CASSLINEQYF. The CDR3 nucleotides are TGTGCCAGCAGCTTAATTAACGAGCAGTACTTC.

The chain links TRBV4-2 to TRBJ2-7; a possible D gene is TRBD1 (8 bases). The CDR3 consists of 16 residues. The V end lost 3 bases, the J end lost 2 bases, and 17 bases lay between the germline ends. CDR1 is LGHNA, CDR2 YNFKEQ, per germline. The CDR3 DNA follows: TGTGCCAGCAGCCATGAAGCGGGACAGGCACCCTACGAGCAGTACTTC. It encodes CASSHEAGQAPYEQYF.

Notes on this clone: In the same sample, other DNA sequences code for this CDR3. This chain links TRBV18 with TRBJ2-7; 7 bases fit TRBD1. In germline, CDR1 is KGHSH, CDR2 LQKENI. The V segment lost 0 bases and the J segment 1 base; nucleotides outside the gene matches: 3. The CDR3 runs to 15 residues. CDR3 loop: CASSPPTGSSYEQYF. As DNA, the CDR3 is TGTGCCAGCTCACCACCGACAGGGAGTTCCTACGAGCAGTACTTC.

The chain combines TRBV7-2 with TRBJ1-1; D is ambiguous. In germline, CDR1 is SGHTA, CDR2 FQGNSA. Between the trimmed V and J ends, which lost 3 bases and 3 bases, there was a span of 5 bases. This CDR3 is 12 amino acids long. CDR3 sequence (DNA): TGTGCCAGCAGCTTCCGGTACACTGAAGCTTTCTTT. This encodes CASSFRYTEAFF.

This clone showed up just once. The V and J genes are TRBV30 and TRBJ1-1; 10 nucleotides match TRBD1. V shed 4 bases and J 1 base; nucleotides not matched to a gene: 9. Per the germline V gene, CDR1 is GTSNPN and CDR2 is SVGIG (reference sequence). CDR3 length: 16 residues. The CDR3 bases are TGTGCCTGGAACCCCCCGACAGGGGGCAGGAACACTGAAGCTTTCTTT. This sequence encodes CAWNPPTGGRNTEAFF.

The V call is TRBV2, the J call TRBJ1-6, with 7 positions matching TRBD1. CDR1 and CDR2 from the germline V gene are SNHLY and FYNNEI. CDR3 length: 17 residues. V lost 4 bases and J lost 7; bases outside the gene matches: 13. The CDR3 sequence is CASSVGDSFGGNSPLHF. CDR3 nucleotide sequence: TGTGCCAGCAGTGTGGGGGACAGCTTTGGGGGGAATTCACCCCTCCACTTT.

This clone came up a few times. The rearrangement joins TRBV30 to TRBJ1-4; TRBD1 matches at 7 bases. The trim removed 8 bases at V and 7 bases at J, leaving 10 bases unmatched. The germline V gene has CDR1 GTSNPN and CDR2 SVGIG (reference sequence). The CDR3 runs 13 residues. CDR3 protein: CALSGGRTEKLFF. The CDR3 region has the DNA TGTGCCCTGTCAGGGGGGAGGACTGAAAAACTGTTTTTT.

This chain links TRBV10-3 with TRBJ1-2; 7 bases match TRBD1. The germline gives CDR1 ENHRY, CDR2 SYGVKD. The V gene end was trimmed by 4 bases and the J gene end by 5 bases; junction bases not matched to a gene: 7. The CDR3 length is 14 residues. This CDR3 reads CAISGGTELYGYTF. CDR3 in DNA: TGTGCCATCAGTGGTGGGACAGAATTATATGGCTACACCTTC.

The chain joins TRBV7-9 to TRBJ1-1; D gene unclear. The germline V gene encodes CDR1 SEHNR and CDR2 FQNEAQ (reference sequence). The CDR3 spans 12 residues. V was cut by 0 bases and J by 7 bases, with 6 bases left in between. As DNA, the CDR3 is TGTGCCAGCAGCTTAGCAGGGAATGAAGCTTTCTTT. Translating gives CASSLAGNEAFF.

This clone was seen just once. The chain is built from TRBV7-9 and TRBJ1-4, with 8 bases matching TRBD1. Per the germline V gene, CDR1 is SEHNR and CDR2 is FQNEAQ (reference sequence). Losses at the gene ends were 5 bases for V and 1 base for J; bases not matched to a gene: 6. The CDR3 contains 16 residues. The CDR3 DNA is TGTGCCAGCAGCCGGACAGGGAAAGAAACTAATGAAAAACTGTTTTTT. It yields the protein CASSRTGKETNEKLFF.

The V call is TRBV10-3, the J call TRBJ2-7; TRBD2 might be the D (6 bases). Trimming pared 2 bases from V and 0 bases from J, leaving 11 bases between. The CDR3 extends over 15 amino acids. From germline, CDR1 is ENHRY and CDR2 SYGVKD. The DNA of the CDR3 is TGTGCCATCAGTGAGACCCTAGCGAGCTCCTACGAGCAGTACTTC. This sequence encodes CAISETLASSYEQYF.

The rearrangement joins TRBV5-6 to TRBJ2-2, with no clear D. V dropped 2 bases and J dropped 4 bases, with 12 bases sitting between them. Germline CDR1 SGHDT, CDR2 YYEEEE. The CDR3 loop spans 15 amino acids. This chain's CDR3 is CASSFLDFGTGELFF. The CDR3 bases are TGTGCCAGCAGCTTTCTGGATTTCGGCACCGGGGAGCTGTTTTTT.

J is TRBJ1-6 and V is TRBV5-6; weak D call: TRBD1 (5 bases). This CDR3 comprises 15 residues. Germline V lookup: CDR1 SGHDT, CDR2 YYEEEE. Trimming took off 4 bases at V and 8 bases at J, with 16 bases between the two ends. The CDR3 DNA reads TGTGCCAGCAGCACCTGGGGGACCCGGGATTCACCCCTCCACTTT. As protein: CASSTWGTRDSPLHF.

The chain carries TRBV18 and TRBJ1-1, with no clear D. The CDR3 has 14 amino acids. V lost 2 bases and J 4 bases, leaving 11 bases between the germline ends. In germline, CDR1 is KGHSH, CDR2 LQKENI. The CDR3 nucleotides read TGTGCCAGCTCACCAGCAGCGGGTAGCACTGAAGCTTTCTTT. Translation gives CASSPAAGSTEAFF.

J is TRBJ2-7 and V is TRBV7-9; tentatively, D is TRBD1 (5 bases). The CDR3 loop spans 13 amino acids. Per germline, CDR1 SEHNR and CDR2 FQNEAQ (reference sequence). Trimming took 5 bases from V and 0 from J, leaving 8 bases between them. The CDR3 DNA sequence: TGTGCCAGCAGCCAGGACACCTCCTACGAGCAGTACTTC. This translates into CASSQDTSYEQYF. The whole variable domain, remainder taken from reference TRBV7-9 and TRBJ2-7, is DTGVSQNPRHKITKRGQNVTFRCDPISEHNRLYWYRQTLGQGPEFLTYFQNEAQLEKSRLLSDRFSAERPKGSFSTLEIQRTEQGDSAMYLCASSQDTSYEQYFGPGTRLTVT.

The chain uses TRBV19 and TRBJ2-2; 11 bases map to TRBD1. The trim removed 8 bases at V and 4 bases at J, leaving 3 bases unmatched. The CDR3 contains 14 residues. Germline CDR1 and CDR2: LNHDA and SQIVND (reference sequence). The CDR3 DNA reads as TGTGCCAGTGGGACAGGGGGTATCACCGGGGAGCTGTTTTTT. As protein: CASGTGGITGELFF.

This chain's CDR3 is CASHGRTNTGELFF. The CDR3 DNA is TGTGCCAGCCATGGGAGGACGAACACCGGGGAGCTGTTTTTT. The chain carries TRBV28 and TRBJ2-2; weak D call: TRBD2 (6 bases). Germline CDR1 MDHEN, CDR2 SYDVKM. The V end lost 8 bases, the J end lost 0 bases, and 10 bases lay between the germline ends. The CDR3 has 14 amino acids.

This clone showed up just once. The chain carries TRBV12-5 and TRBJ2-5; possibly TRBD2 for D (5 bases). Germline-derived CDR1 and CDR2 are LGHNT and FRNRAP. This CDR3 has 13 residues. The V end lost 7 bases, the J end lost 5 bases, and 14 bases lay between the germline ends. In DNA, the CDR3 is TGTGCTAGTGCCCCGACCCCGGGGGAGACCCAGTACTTC. It yields the protein CASAPTPGETQYF.

This clone has more than one count but fewer than ten. Other DNA sequences in the same sample also yield this CDR3. The chain carries TRBV19 and TRBJ1-5; D uncertain. The length of the CDR3 is 13 residues. CDR1 is LNHDA and CDR2 is SQIVND in the germline V gene (reference sequence). V was cut by 7 bases and J by 1 base, with 8 bases left in between. CDR3 bases: TGTGCCAGTACGGGGATCAGCAATCAGCCCCAGCATTTT. Its protein is CASTGISNQPQHF. Full variable domain (missing parts from reference TRBV19 and TRBJ1-5): DGGITQSPKYLFRKEGQNVTLSCEQNLNHDAMYWYRQDPGQGLRLIYYSQIVNDFQKGDIAEGYSVSREKKESFPLTVTSAQKNPTAFYLCASTGISNQPQHFGDGTRLSIL.

This clone was seen only once. The V gene is TRBV5-1, the J gene TRBJ2-3; 8 bases line up with TRBD1. Germline CDR1 reads SGHRS; CDR2 reads YFSETQ. V was pared by 5 bases and J by 4 bases, with 3 bases of the junction left unmatched. The CDR3 consists of 13 residues. The CDR3 DNA reads TGCGCCAGCAGACAGGGGGACCCAGATACGCAGTATTTT. It encodes CASRQGDPDTQYF.